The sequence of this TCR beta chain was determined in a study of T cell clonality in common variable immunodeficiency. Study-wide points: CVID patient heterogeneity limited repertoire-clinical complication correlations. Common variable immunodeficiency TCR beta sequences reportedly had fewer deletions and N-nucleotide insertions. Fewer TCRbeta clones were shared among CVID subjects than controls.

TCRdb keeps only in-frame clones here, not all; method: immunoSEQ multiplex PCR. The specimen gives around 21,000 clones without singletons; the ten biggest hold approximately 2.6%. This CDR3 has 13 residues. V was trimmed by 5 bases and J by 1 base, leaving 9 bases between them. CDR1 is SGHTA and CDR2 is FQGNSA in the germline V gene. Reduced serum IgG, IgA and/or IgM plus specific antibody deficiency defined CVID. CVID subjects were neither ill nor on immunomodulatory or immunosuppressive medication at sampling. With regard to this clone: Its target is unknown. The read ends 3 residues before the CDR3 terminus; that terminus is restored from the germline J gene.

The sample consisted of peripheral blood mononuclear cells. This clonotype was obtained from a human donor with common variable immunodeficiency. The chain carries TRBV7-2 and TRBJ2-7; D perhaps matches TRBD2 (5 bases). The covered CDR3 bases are TGTGCCAGCAGCGATAGAGGGTCCTACGAG. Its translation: CASSDRGSYE. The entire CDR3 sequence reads CASSDRGSYEQYF.